The clone carrying this T cell receptor beta chain was picked up one time. The repertoire was sequenced with immunoSEQ multiplex PCR; TCRdb's copy has only in-frame clones and lacks some. The data show 6,600 or so clones, around 90% seen once. This sample stems from a study of tumor T cells in aggressive B-cell lymphoma. The CDR3 length is 14 residues. V lost 4 bases, J lost 4 bases, and 14 bases lay in between. The V gene's germline CDR1 is MNHNS and CDR2 SASEGT. This rearrangement joins TRBV6-1 to TRBJ2-7, with TRBD2 as a possible D gene (6 bases). This clonotype was obtained from an adult with diffuse large B cell lymphoma. Some clones in this sample may be carry-over from other donors' samples. The sample comprised tumor tissue. CDR3 protein: CASSVGTELYEQYF. The CDR3 DNA sequence: TGTGCCAGCAGTGTCGGGACTGAACTATACGAGCAGTACTTC.